This TCR beta chain emerged from a study of blood T cell repertoires in COVID-19. Study-level background: Nucleic acid was either cDNA or gDNA, and it came from T cells, B-cell-depleted T cells, or PBMCs.

J lost 4 bases, V lost 4 bases, and 5 bases had no gene match. Germline V lookup: CDR1 SEHNR, CDR2 FQNEAQ (reference sequence). This CDR3 region has 15 residues. Original data processing: Scientists estimated how many nucleated cells there were by amplifying reference gene primers. The repertoire was sequenced with immunoSEQ multiplex PCR; TCRdb's copy has only in-frame clones and lacks some. D and trimming were read from the DNA, whereas the V and J calls and clone size are those reported in that table. The table shows approximately 200,000 clones, with roughly 80% occurring only once. This chain joins TRBV7-9 and TRBJ1-4, with 8 bases fitting TRBD1. Sequencing input: peripheral blood. This sequence originates from a human donor in a cohort sampled during active COVID-19. The CDR3 is CASSSRQGLNEKLFF. In nucleotides, the CDR3 is TGTGCCAGCAGCTCTAGACAGGGGCTTAATGAAAAACTGTTTTTT. Full variable domain (missing parts from reference TRBV7-9 and TRBJ1-4): DTGVSQNPRHKITKRGQNVTFRCDPISEHNRLYWYRQTLGQGPEFLTYFQNEAQLEKSRLLSDRFSAERPKGSFSTLEIQRTEQGDSAMYLCASSSRQGLNEKLFFGSGTQLSVL.